A selection of T cell receptor beta chains follows, all from one sample in a study of blood T cell repertoires in COVID-19. Here immunoSEQ multiplex PCR was the method, and the copy in TCRdb shows in-frame clones only, minus some. The sample yields 45,000 to 70,000 clones, approximately 90% seen once. The source material was peripheral blood. The source is a woman between 55 and 75 years old with active COVID-19. CDR3s include the opening cysteine and the closing phenylalanine or tryptophan. Fields, in order: D gene, V gene, J gene, clone size, CDR3 DNA, CDR3 protein. A D gene is named only where the DNA matches it firmly. Clone size is given for some rows only: seen once, a few or many times, or a class if the clone is expanded.

NA	TRBV28	TRBJ1-2	NA	TGTGCCAGCAGTTTATGGGGCAGTGGTGGCTACACCTTC	CASSLWGSGGYTF
NA	TRBV7-8	TRBJ1-1	NA	TGTGCCAGCAGCTTAACCAGGCATCAGAACACTGAAGCTTTCTTT	CASSLTRHQNTEAFF
TRBD1	TRBV9	TRBJ2-6	NA	TGTGCCAGCAGCGCTTACAGGGGCTCTGGGGCCAACGTCCTGACTTTC	CASSAYRGSGANVLTF
NA	TRBV4-1	TRBJ1-5	NA	TGCGCCAGCAGCCAAGATTTAGGAGAGCTTCAGCCCCAGCATTTT	CASSQDLGELQPQHF
TRBD2	TRBV11-2	TRBJ2-1	NA	TGTGCCAGCAGCCTTAGCGGGGGGGCAGCCTACAATGAGCAGTTCTTC	CASSLSGGAAYNEQFF
NA	TRBV6-5	TRBJ2-2	NA	TGTGCCAGCAGTTACGCGGGCGGGGAGCTGTTTTTT	CASSYAGGELFF
TRBD1	TRBV27	TRBJ2-7	NA	TGTGCCAGCAGTTTTTTGTCAGGGGGACCCCTCCTACCCTACGAGCAGTACTTC	CASSFLSGGPLLPYEQYF
TRBD1	TRBV11-2	TRBJ1-1	few	TGTGCCAGCAGAAGACAGGGGGCGTCCACTGAAGCTTTCTTT	CASRRQGASTEAFF
NA	TRBV7-2	TRBJ1-5	NA	TGTGCCAGCAGCTTACTAACAGGGATGGTTCATAGCAATCAGCCCCAGCATTTT	CASSLLTGMVHSNQPQHF
NA	TRBV21-1	TRBJ1-2	NA	TGTGCCGGCAAGAGTGGGGGCGGGTCCTATGGCTACACCTTC	CAGKSGGGSYGYTF